This TCR beta chain is from a study of cytotoxic CD8 clonotypes in ibrutinib-treated CLL. Overall study: Response samples were obtained once patients had received a median 12 months of treatment, range 6 to 36.

Study-wide findings and caveats: Contraction or stability on treatment characterized the public clonotypes, which were uncommon. Collection times varied between progressing and sustained-remission patients.

Extraction of approximately 2.2 micrograms of genomic DNA from cryopreserved PBMCs supplied material for TCR beta libraries. Looked up from germline, CDR1 is PRHDT and CDR2 is FYEKMQ (reference sequence). CDR3 size: 17 residues. Germline trimming cut 3 bases from V and 6 bases from J; bases unmatched to any gene: 15. A note on this clone: The target antigen is unknown.

Libraries were prepared by immunoSEQ multiplex PCR; TCRdb keeps only in-frame clonotypes and omits some of them. The sample records more than 75,000 clones, 60% to 80% being singletons. The TCR originated in a human donor with chronic lymphocytic leukemia. The sequencing here drew on PBMCs, taken after 24 months of ibrutinib treatment. The J gene is TRBJ2-3, the V gene TRBV13; 7 bases are shared with TRBD2. The DNA for the CDR3 is TGTGCCAGCAGCTTCCTACTTAGGGCGGGAGTAACGGATACGCAGTATTTT. Its translation: CASSFLLRAGVTDTQYF. Full variable domain (rest looked up from reference TRBV13 and TRBJ2-3): AAGVIQSPRHLIKEKRETATLKCYPIPRHDTVYWYQQGPGQDPQFLISFYEKMQSDKGSIPDRFSAQQFSDYHSELNMSSLELGDSALYFCASSFLLRAGVTDTQYFGPGTRLTVL.